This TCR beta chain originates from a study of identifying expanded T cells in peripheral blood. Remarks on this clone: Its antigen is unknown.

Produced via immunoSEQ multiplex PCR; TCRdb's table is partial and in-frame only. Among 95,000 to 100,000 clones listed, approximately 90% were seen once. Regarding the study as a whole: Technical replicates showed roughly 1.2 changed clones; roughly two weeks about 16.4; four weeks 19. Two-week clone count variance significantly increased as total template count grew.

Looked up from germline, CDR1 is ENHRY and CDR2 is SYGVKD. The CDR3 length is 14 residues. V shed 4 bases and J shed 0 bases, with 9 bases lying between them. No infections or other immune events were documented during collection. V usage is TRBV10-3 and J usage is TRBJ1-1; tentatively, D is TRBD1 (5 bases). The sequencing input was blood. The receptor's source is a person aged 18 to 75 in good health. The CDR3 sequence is CAISGQSMNTEAFF. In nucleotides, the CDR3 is TGTGCCATCAGTGGACAGTCAATGAACACTGAAGCTTTCTTT.